The rows below give T cell receptor beta chains drawn from one sample of a study of blood T cell repertoires in COVID-19. TCRdb keeps only in-frame clones here, not all; method: immunoSEQ multiplex PCR. The sample records tens of thousands of clones, around 90% being singletons. Input material: peripheral blood. These TCRs come from a man aged 55 to 70 with COVID-19, enrolled during active disease. The CDR3 runs from the conserved cysteine through the conserved F or W. The D gene is left open where the match is weak. Size is omitted from some rows. Given values are once, few, many or a class for expanded clones.

>NA|NA|TRBJ1-6|TRBV5-1
CASRVGLSDSPLHF
TGCGCCAGCAGGGTAGGACTGTCGGATTCACCCCTCCACTTT
>NA|NA|TRBJ1-2|TRBV5-1
CASSLPGYGYTF
TGCGCCAGCAGCTTGCCAGGGTATGGCTACACCTTC
>TRBD2|once|TRBJ2-3|TRBV29-1
CSVLAGERGGSTDTQYF
TGCAGCGTTTTAGCGGGAGAGAGGGGGGGGAGCACAGATACGCAGTATTTT
>NA|NA|TRBJ1-2|TRBV12-3/TRBV12-4
CASSFQEGYGYTF
TGTGCCAGCAGTTTTCAGGAAGGCTATGGCTACACCTTC
>NA|NA|TRBJ2-2|TRBV7-2
CASSPSTTTGELFF
TGTGCCAGCAGCCCCTCAACTACAACCGGGGAGCTGTTTTTT
>TRBD1|NA|TRBJ1-1|TRBV6-5
CASSDRVMNTEAFF
TGTGCCAGCTCTGACAGGGTAATGAACACTGAAGCTTTCTTT
>NA|NA|TRBJ1-4|TRBV19
CASSQYQGEKLFF
TGTGCCAGTAGTCAATACCAGGGTGAAAAACTGTTTTTT
>NA|NA|TRBJ1-3|TRBV5-1
CASSLQGRDSGNTIYF
TGCGCCAGCAGCTTACAGGGCAGGGACTCTGGAAACACCATATATTTT
>TRBD1|NA|TRBJ1-1|TRBV6-2/TRBV6-3
CASSFGRGRTEAFF
TGTGCCAGCAGTTTCGGCAGGGGGCGTACTGAAGCTTTCTTT
>NA|NA|TRBJ2-7|TRBV28
CASSLSFAYEQYF
TGTGCCAGCAGTTTATCTTTTGCCTACGAGCAGTACTTC
>TRBD2|NA|TRBJ2-2|TRBV24-1
CATPSPGGDTGELFF
TGTGCCACCCCGAGCCCGGGAGGGGATACCGGGGAGCTGTTTTTT
>NA|NA|TRBJ2-1|TRBV27
CASSRTQTEANEQFF
TGTGCCAGCAGTAGGACTCAAACCGAAGCGAATGAGCAGTTCTTC
>NA|NA|TRBJ1-1|TRBV13
CAIRRGNTEAFF
TGTGCCATCCGCAGGGGGAACACTGAAGCTTTCTTT
>NA|NA|TRBJ2-2|TRBV3-1/TRBV3-2
CASSQDWEENTGELFF
TGTGCCAGCAGCCAAGATTGGGAGGAGAACACCGGGGAGCTGTTTTTT
>NA|NA|TRBJ2-2|TRBV5-1
CASSLGGRRTGELFF
TGCGCCAGCAGCTTGGGAGGGAGGCGTACCGGGGAGCTGTTTTTT
>TRBD2|NA|TRBJ2-1|TRBV19
CASSIFLAGSDEQFF
TGTGCCAGTAGTATCTTCCTAGCGGGTTCGGATGAGCAGTTCTTC
>NA|NA|TRBJ2-7|TRBV5-1
CASSLSGTYEQYF
TGCGCCAGCAGCTTGTCAGGGACCTACGAGCAGTACTTC
>NA|once|TRBJ2-7|TRBV15
CATSRDREAAGEQYF
TGTGCCACCAGCAGAGATAGAGAGGCCGCCGGGGAGCAGTACTTC
>TRBD2|once|TRBJ2-1|TRBV14
CASSQDGLAGERQFF
TGTGCCAGCAGCCAAGACGGGCTAGCGGGAGAACGGCAGTTCTTC
>NA|NA|TRBJ2-3|TRBV15
CATSKDRLLLDTQYF
TGTGCCACCAGCAAAGACAGACTCCTCCTAGATACGCAGTATTTT
>TRBD2|NA|TRBJ2-3|TRBV11-3
CASSPRRAGGPYTDTQYF
TGTGCCAGCAGCCCCCGACGGGCGGGAGGGCCCTACACAGATACGCAGTATTTT
>NA|NA|TRBJ1-2|TRBV11-2
CASSPLDRELGGYTF
TGTGCCAGCAGCCCTCTTGATCGGGAACTGGGTGGCTACACCTTC
>NA|NA|TRBJ2-7|TRBV5-1
CASSQGRSSYEQYF
TGCGCCAGCAGCCAGGGGCGGAGCTCCTACGAGCAGTACTTC
>NA|NA|TRBJ1-1|TRBV28
CASSLGSRPGTEAFF
TGTGCCAGCAGTTTAGGCTCTCGACCGGGAACTGAAGCTTTCTTT
>TRBD1|NA|TRBJ1-5|TRBV28
CASSSPGQPQLGSNQPQHF
TGTGCCAGCAGTTCCCCGGGACAGCCACAACTGGGGAGCAATCAGCCCCAGCATTTT
>TRBD2|few|TRBJ2-7|TRBV3-1/TRBV3-2
CASSQDRGLAAYEQYF
TGTGCCAGCAGCCAAGATCGCGGGCTAGCGGCCTACGAGCAGTACTTC
>TRBD2|NA|TRBJ2-2|TRBV9
CASSPRTSGNTGELFF
TGTGCCAGCAGCCCCCGGACTAGCGGGAACACCGGGGAGCTGTTTTTT
>TRBD2|NA|TRBJ2-5|TRBV10-3
CAISEPTSSSETQYF
TGTGCCATCAGTGAACCGACTAGCTCGTCAGAGACCCAGTACTTC
>NA|NA|TRBJ2-7|TRBV19
CASSSPGDEQYF
TGTGCCAGTAGTTCCCCAGGGGACGAGCAGTACTTC
>NA|once|TRBJ2-7|TRBV5-6
CASSWSRPGPEQYF
TGTGCCAGCAGCTGGTCTCGCCCCGGTCCCGAGCAGTACTTC
>NA|NA|TRBJ1-5|TRBV19
CASSIAPGGGSFGNQPQHF
TGTGCCAGTAGTATAGCCCCGGGGGGGGGCTCATTTGGGAATCAGCCCCAGCATTTT
>NA|NA|TRBJ2-3|TRBV6-1
CASSDVGFRTDTQYF
TGTGCCAGCAGTGATGTCGGGTTTCGGACAGATACGCAGTATTTT
>TRBD2|NA|TRBJ2-5|TRBV19
CASSITAGVGETQYF
TGTGCCAGTAGTATAACAGCGGGAGTAGGGGAGACCCAGTACTTC
>NA|NA|TRBJ1-2|TRBV3-1/TRBV3-2
CASSQDQTDYGYTF
TGTGCCAGCAGCCAAGATCAGACAGACTATGGCTACACCTTC
>TRBD2|NA|TRBJ2-5|TRBV9
CASSVEIGGSVETQYF
TGTGCCAGCAGCGTAGAGATTGGCGGGAGTGTAGAGACCCAGTACTTC
>NA|NA|TRBJ1-2|TRBV30
CAWSRQVYGYTF
TGTGCCTGGAGTAGGCAGGTCTATGGCTACACCTTC
>TRBD2|once|TRBJ2-1|TRBV5-1
CASSRLADEQFF
TGCGCCAGCAGCCGGCTAGCGGATGAGCAGTTCTTC
>TRBD1|NA|TRBJ1-2|TRBV29-1
CSVGGQASLGYTF
TGCAGCGTTGGGGGACAGGCCTCCCTGGGCTACACCTTC
>TRBD2|NA|TRBJ2-5|TRBV3-1/TRBV3-2
CASSEGLAGLGETQYF
TGTGCCAGCAGCGAAGGTCTAGCGGGATTGGGGGAGACCCAGTACTTC
>NA|NA|TRBJ1-2|TRBV3-1/TRBV3-2
CASSLLQGGGYGYTF
TGTGCCAGCAGCCTTCTACAGGGTGGGGGATATGGCTACACCTTC
>NA|NA|TRBJ1-2|TRBV21-1
CASSKQVYGYTF
TGTGCCAGCAGCAAACAGGTCTATGGCTACACCTTC
>TRBD1|NA|TRBJ1-5|TRBV19
CASRTHGQGGYNQPQHF
TGTGCCAGTAGGACCCATGGACAGGGAGGGTACAATCAGCCCCAGCATTTT
>NA|NA|TRBJ1-4|TRBV5-1
CASSSRGLDEKLFF
TGCGCCAGCAGCTCTAGGGGTTTAGATGAAAAACTGTTTTTT
>TRBD2|few|TRBJ2-7|TRBV10-2
CASRLAGGSDNPYEQYF
TGCGCCAGCCGACTAGCGGGAGGGTCGGACAATCCCTACGAGCAGTACTTC
>TRBD1|NA|TRBJ2-2|TRBV2
CASSRQGANTGELFF
TGTGCCAGCAGTCGACAGGGGGCTAACACCGGGGAGCTGTTTTTT
>NA|NA|TRBJ1-2|TRBV5-5
CASSLGQANYGYTF
TGTGCCAGCAGCTTGGGTCAGGCTAACTATGGCTACACCTTC
>TRBD2|NA|TRBJ2-1|TRBV11-3
CASSPRTSFIEGEQFF
TGTGCCAGCAGCCCCCGGACTAGTTTTATTGAGGGTGAGCAGTTCTTC
>TRBD1|NA|TRBJ1-1|TRBV19
CASTGRQGGLHNTEAFF
TGTGCCAGTACAGGGCGGCAGGGGGGCCTTCACAACACTGAAGCTTTCTTT
>NA|NA|TRBJ1-5|TRBV19
CASSMEGNQPQHF
TGTGCCAGTAGTATGGAGGGGAATCAGCCCCAGCATTTT